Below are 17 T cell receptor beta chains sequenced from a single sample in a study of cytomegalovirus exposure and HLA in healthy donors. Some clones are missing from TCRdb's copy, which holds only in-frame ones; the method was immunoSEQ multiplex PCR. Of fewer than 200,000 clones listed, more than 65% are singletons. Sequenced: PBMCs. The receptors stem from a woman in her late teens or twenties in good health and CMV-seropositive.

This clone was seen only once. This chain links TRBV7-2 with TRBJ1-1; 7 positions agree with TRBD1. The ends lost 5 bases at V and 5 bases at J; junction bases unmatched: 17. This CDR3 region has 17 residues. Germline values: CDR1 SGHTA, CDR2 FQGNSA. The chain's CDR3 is CASSVQENRGVRTEAFF. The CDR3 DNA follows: TGTGCCAGCAGCGTACAAGAAAACAGGGGAGTGAGGACTGAAGCTTTCTTT.

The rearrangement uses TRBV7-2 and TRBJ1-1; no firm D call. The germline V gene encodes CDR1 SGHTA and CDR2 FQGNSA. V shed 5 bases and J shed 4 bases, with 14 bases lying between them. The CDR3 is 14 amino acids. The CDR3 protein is CASSQLYGSTEAFF. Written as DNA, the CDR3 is TGTGCCAGCAGCCAACTCTACGGGAGCACTGAAGCTTTCTTT. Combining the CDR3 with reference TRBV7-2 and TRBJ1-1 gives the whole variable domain GAGVSQSPSNKVTEKGKDVELRCDPISGHTALYWYRQSLGQGLEFLIYFQGNSAPDKSGLPSDRFSAERTGGSVSTLTIQRTQQEDSAVYLCASSQLYGSTEAFFGQGTRLTVV.

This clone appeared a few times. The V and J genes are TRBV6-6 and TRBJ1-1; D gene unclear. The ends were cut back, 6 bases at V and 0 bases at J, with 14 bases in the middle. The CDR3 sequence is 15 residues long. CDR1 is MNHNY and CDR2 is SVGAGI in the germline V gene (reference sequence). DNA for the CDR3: TGTGCCAGCAGCGGGGATCGGACTTTGAACACTGAAGCTTTCTTT. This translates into CASSGDRTLNTEAFF.

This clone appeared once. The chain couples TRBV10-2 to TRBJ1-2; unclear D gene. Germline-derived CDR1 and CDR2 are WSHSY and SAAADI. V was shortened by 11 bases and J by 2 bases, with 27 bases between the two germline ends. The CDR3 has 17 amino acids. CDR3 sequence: CAPIARSESQLNYGYTF. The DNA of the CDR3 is TGCGCCCCAATTGCAAGATCCGAATCTCAACTAAACTATGGCTACACCTTC.

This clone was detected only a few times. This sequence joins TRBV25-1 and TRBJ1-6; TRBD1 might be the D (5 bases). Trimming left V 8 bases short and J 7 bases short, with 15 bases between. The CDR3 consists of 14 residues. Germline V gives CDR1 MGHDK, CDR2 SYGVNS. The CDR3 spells CASPLRWGNSPLHF. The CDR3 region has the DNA TGTGCCAGCCCCCTGCGATGGGGCAATTCACCCCTCCACTTT. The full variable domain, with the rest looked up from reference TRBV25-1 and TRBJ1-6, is EADIYQTPRYLVIGTGKKITLECSQTMGHDKMYWYQQDPGMELHLIHYSYGVNSTEKGDLSSESTVSRIRTEHFPLTLESARPSHTSQYLCASPLRWGNSPLHFGNGTRLTVT.

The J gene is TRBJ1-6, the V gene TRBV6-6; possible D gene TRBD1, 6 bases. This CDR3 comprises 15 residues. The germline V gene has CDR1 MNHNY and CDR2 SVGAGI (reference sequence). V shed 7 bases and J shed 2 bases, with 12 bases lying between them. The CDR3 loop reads CASTKGGPYNSPLHF. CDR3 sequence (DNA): TGTGCCAGCACTAAGGGGGGGCCCTATAATTCACCCCTCCACTTT.

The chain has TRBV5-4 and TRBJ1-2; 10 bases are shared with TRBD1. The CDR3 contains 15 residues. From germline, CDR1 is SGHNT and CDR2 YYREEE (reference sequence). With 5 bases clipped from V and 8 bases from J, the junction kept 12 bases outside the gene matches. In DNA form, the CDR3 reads TGTGCCAGCAGGGGGCCGGGACAGGGGAGCGGGGGCTACACCTTC. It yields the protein CASRGPGQGSGGYTF.

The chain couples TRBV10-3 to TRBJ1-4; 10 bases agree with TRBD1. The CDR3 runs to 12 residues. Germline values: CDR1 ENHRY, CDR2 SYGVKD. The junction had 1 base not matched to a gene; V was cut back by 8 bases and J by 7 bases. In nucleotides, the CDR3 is TGTGCCATCGGGGACAGGGGTGAAAAACTGTTTTTT. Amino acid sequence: CAIGDRGEKLFF.

CDR3 nucleotides: TGTGCCAGCAGCCGGACAGGGATCGAGCAGTACTTC. It specifies CASSRTGIEQYF. The rearrangement uses TRBV7-9 and TRBJ2-7, with TRBD1 identical over 8 bases. Germline trimming cut 5 bases from V and 6 bases from J; bases unmatched to any gene: 3. Per the germline V gene, CDR1 is SEHNR and CDR2 is FQNEAQ (reference sequence). CDR3 size: 12 residues.

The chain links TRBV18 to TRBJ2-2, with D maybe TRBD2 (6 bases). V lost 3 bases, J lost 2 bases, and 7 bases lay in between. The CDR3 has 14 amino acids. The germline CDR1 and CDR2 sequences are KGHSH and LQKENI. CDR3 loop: CASSPGGNTGELFF. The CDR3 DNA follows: TGTGCCAGCTCACCCGGGGGAAACACCGGGGAGCTGTTTTTT. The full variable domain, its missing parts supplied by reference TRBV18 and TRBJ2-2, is NAGVMQNPRHLVRRRGQEARLRCSPMKGHSHVYWYRQLPEEGLKFMVYLQKENIIDESGMPKERFSAEFPKEGPSILRIQQVVRGDSAAYFCASSPGGNTGELFFGEGSRLTVL.

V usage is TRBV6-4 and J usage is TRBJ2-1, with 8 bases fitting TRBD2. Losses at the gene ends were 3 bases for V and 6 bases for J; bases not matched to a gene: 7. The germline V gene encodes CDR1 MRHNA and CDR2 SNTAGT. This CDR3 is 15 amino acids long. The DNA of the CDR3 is TGTGCCAGCAGTGAATCGGCGGGGGGTACCAATGAGCAGTTCTTC. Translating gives CASSESAGGTNEQFF.

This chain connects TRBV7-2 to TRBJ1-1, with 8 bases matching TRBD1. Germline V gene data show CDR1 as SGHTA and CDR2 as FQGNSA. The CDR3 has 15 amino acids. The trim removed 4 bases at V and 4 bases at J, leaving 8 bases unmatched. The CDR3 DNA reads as TGTGCCAGCAGCTCCTGGACAGGGAGGAGCACTGAAGCTTTCTTT. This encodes CASSSWTGRSTEAFF.

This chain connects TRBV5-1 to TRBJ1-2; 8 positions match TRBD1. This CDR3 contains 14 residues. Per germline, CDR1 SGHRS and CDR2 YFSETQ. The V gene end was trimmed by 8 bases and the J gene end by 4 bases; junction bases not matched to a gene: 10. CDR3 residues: CASCPTGGIYGYTF. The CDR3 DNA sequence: TGCGCCAGTTGCCCCACAGGGGGAATCTATGGCTACACCTTC.

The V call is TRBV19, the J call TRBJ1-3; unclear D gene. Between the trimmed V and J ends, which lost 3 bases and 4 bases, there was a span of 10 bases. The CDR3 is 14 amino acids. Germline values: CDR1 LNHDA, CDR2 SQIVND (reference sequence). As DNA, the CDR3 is TGTGCCAGTAGTATCGGAGGGTCCGGAAACACCATATATTTT. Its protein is CASSIGGSGNTIYF.

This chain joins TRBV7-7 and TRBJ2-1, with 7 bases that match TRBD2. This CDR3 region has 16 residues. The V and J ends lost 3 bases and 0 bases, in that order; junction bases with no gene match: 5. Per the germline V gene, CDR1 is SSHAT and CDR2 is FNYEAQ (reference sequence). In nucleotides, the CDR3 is TGTGCCAGCAGCTTGGGGGGGAGCACCTCCTACAATGAGCAGTTCTTC. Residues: CASSLGGSTSYNEQFF.

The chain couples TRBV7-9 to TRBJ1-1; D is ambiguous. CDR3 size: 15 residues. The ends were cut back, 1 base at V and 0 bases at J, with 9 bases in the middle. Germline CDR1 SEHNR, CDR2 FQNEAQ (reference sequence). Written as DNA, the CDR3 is TGTGCCAGCAGCTTAGGAGGGCAGGTGAACACTGAAGCTTTCTTT. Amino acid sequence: CASSLGGQVNTEAFF.

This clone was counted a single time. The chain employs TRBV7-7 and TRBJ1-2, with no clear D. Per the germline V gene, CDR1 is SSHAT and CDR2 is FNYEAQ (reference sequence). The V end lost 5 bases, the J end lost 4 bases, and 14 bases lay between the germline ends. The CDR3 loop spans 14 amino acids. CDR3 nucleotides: TGTGCCAGCAGCCCCCTGGGGAGGTCCTATGGCTACACCTTC. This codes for CASSPLGRSYGYTF.